The 24 T cell receptor beta chains presented below share a single source sample, sequenced in a study of OX40 agonist ivuxolimab in advanced cancers. Method: immunoSEQ multiplex PCR; TCRdb's copy keeps in-frame clones and lacks some. This sample has around 50,000 clones, with roughly 94% found just once. The material was CD4+ or CD8+ T cells sorted from blood, obtained in a trial of the OX40 agonist ivuxolimab. The receptors were gathered from an adult with an advanced solid tumor such as melanoma, head and neck, liver or kidney cancer.

The chain uses TRBV23-1 and TRBJ2-7, with TRBD1 matching 9 bases. TRBV23-1 falls under the ORF class, with uncertain function. Trimming cost V 2 bases and J 4 bases; bases outside gene matches: 0. The CDR3 totals 13 residues. The CDR3 sequence is CASSQGTGYEQYF. Here the CDR3 DNA reads TGCGCCAGCAGTCAAGGGACAGGGTACGAGCAGTACTTC.

This chain uses TRBV5-6 with TRBJ2-7; TRBD2 matches 11 bases. The length of the CDR3 is 13 residues. Germline V gene lookup returns CDR1 SGHDT and CDR2 YYEEEE. V was clipped by 3 bases and J by 4 bases; unmatched bases: 0. CDR3 DNA sequence: TGTGCCAGCAGCTCTAGCGGGAGGTACGAGCAGTACTTC. This sequence encodes CASSSSGRYEQYF.

The rearrangement uses TRBV6-5 and TRBJ2-7; TRBD1 matches at 11 bases. CDR1 and CDR2 (germline): MNHEY, SVGAGI. J lost 1 base, V lost 2 bases, and 1 base had no gene match. The CDR3 is made up of 15 amino acids. The CDR3 here is CASSYGTGGSYEQYF. The CDR3 DNA follows: TGTGCCAGCAGTTACGGGACAGGGGGTTCCTACGAGCAGTACTTC.

The rearrangement joins TRBV1 to TRBJ2-7; the tabulated D call, TRBD1, remains unverified against the DNA. TRBV1 is shown as a pseudogene. The length of the CDR3 is 16 residues. As DNA, the CDR3 is TGCACCAGCAGCCAAGAAGGGGTCGAAAGCTCCTACGAGCAGTACTTC. Translation gives CTSSQEGVESSYEQYF.

This CDR3 reads CARSLASLASRDSRNEQYF. CDR3 coding DNA: TGTGCCAGAAGCTTAGCCTCGTTAGCCAGCCGGGACAGCCGGAACGAGCAGTACTTC. V and J are TRBV5-3 and TRBJ2-7; 7 positions agree with TRBD1. TRBV5-3 is labeled an ORF, and its function is uncertain. The CDR3 consists of 19 residues. J gave up 5 bases and V 2 bases, and 22 bases lay outside the gene matches.

The CDR3 region has the DNA TGTGCCAGCAGTCTCGGACTAGGCCCTTACGAGCAGTACTTC. Protein: CASSLGLGPYEQYF. The chain joins TRBV28 to TRBJ2-7; the match to TRBD2 covers 7 bases. This CDR3 is built from 14 residues. With V trimmed by 5 bases and J by 4 bases, 8 bases remained unmatched. Germline V CDR1 and CDR2: MDHEN, SYDVKM.

This chain links TRBV5-1 with TRBJ2-7; D not resolved. With 0 bases removed from V and 4 bases from J, the gap between germline ends came to 11 bases. Germline V gene sequence: CDR1 SGHRS, CDR2 YFSETQ. The CDR3 is 14 amino acids. The DNA for the CDR3 is TGCGCCAGCAGCTTGGGACGTCTCATTTACGAGCAGTACTTC. This translates into CASSLGRLIYEQYF. The whole variable domain, remainder taken from reference TRBV5-1 and TRBJ2-7, is KAGVTQTPRYLIKTRGQQVTLSCSPISGHRSVSWYQQTPGQGLQFLFEYFSETQRNKGNFPGRFSGRQFSNSRSEMNVSTLELGDSALYLCASSLGRLIYEQYFGPGTRLTVT.

The chain couples TRBV19 to TRBJ2-7; D is possibly TRBD1 or TRBD2 (5 bases each). CDR1 LNHDA and CDR2 SQIVND come from the germline V gene (reference sequence). Trimming stripped 5 bases from V and 0 bases from J, with 11 bases between. The CDR3 has 14 amino acids. CDR3 coding DNA: TGTGCCAGTAGTCAGCCAGGGAGCTCCTACGAGCAGTACTTC. Amino acids: CASSQPGSSYEQYF.

This chain uses TRBV5-1 with TRBJ2-2, with D unclear. Germline V gene sequence: CDR1 SGHRS, CDR2 YFSETQ. With 2 bases removed from V and 7 bases from J, the gap between germline ends came to 6 bases. The CDR3 is made up of 12 amino acids. CDR3 bases: TGCGCCAGCAGCTTCATCAACGGGGAGCTGTTTTTT. Its translation is CASSFINGELFF.

The chain couples TRBV11-2 to TRBJ1-2; possible D gene TRBD1, 5 bases. V gave up 2 bases and J gave up 2 bases, with 15 bases separating them. Looked up from germline, CDR1 is SGHAT and CDR2 is FQNNGV. This CDR3 is built from 16 residues. Written as DNA, the CDR3 is TGTGCCAGCAGCTTAACCCCGGGGGGGATCAACTATGGCTACACCTTC. Its translation: CASSLTPGGINYGYTF.

This chain joins TRBV7-8 and TRBJ1-5; D is undetermined. Trimming removed 1 base from V and 0 bases from J, with 7 bases in between. The CDR3 is made up of 15 amino acids. From germline, CDR1 is SGHVS and CDR2 FQNEAQ. CDR3 in amino acids: CASSLVSASNQPQHF. The CDR3 DNA reads TGTGCCAGCAGCTTAGTTTCGGCTAGCAATCAGCCCCAGCATTTT.

The chain is built from TRBV27 and TRBJ2-7; D is undetermined. Germline CDR1 reads MNHEY; CDR2 reads SMNVEV (reference sequence). This CDR3 has 13 amino acids. Trimming shortened V by 0 bases and J by 4 bases, and 7 bases separated the two germline ends. CDR3 coding DNA: TGTGCCAGCAGTTTATCGATAGGGTACGAGCAGTACTTC. Translated: CASSLSIGYEQYF.

The rearrangement links TRBV27 to TRBJ2-1; 9 nucleotides align to TRBD2. CDR3 length equals 15 residues. V dropped 8 bases and J dropped 7; count of bases not matched to a gene: 12. Germline loops: CDR1 MNHEY, CDR2 SMNVEV (reference sequence). CDR3 in amino acids: CASGYPGLAKNEQFF. CDR3 coding DNA: TGTGCCAGCGGCTACCCGGGACTAGCTAAAAATGAGCAGTTCTTC.

The gene calls are TRBV5-1 and TRBJ2-1, with 11 nucleotides matching TRBD2. Germline-derived CDR1 and CDR2 are SGHRS and YFSETQ. The V and J ends lost 3 bases and 2 bases, in that order; junction bases with no gene match: 7. The CDR3 contains 17 residues. DNA for the CDR3: TGCGCCAGCAGCTACGGACCGGGACTAGCGGCCTACAATGAGCAGTTCTTC. It encodes CASSYGPGLAAYNEQFF.

The chain links TRBV10-3 to TRBJ2-2, with TRBD2 matching 16 bases. J lost 4 bases, V lost 7 bases, and 6 bases had no gene match. Germline loops: CDR1 ENHRY, CDR2 SYGVKD. The CDR3 extends over 17 amino acids. The CDR3 nucleotides read TGTGCCATCAATCCGGGACTAGCGGGAGGGAGCACCGGGGAGCTGTTTTTT. This sequence encodes CAINPGLAGGSTGELFF.

J is TRBJ2-2 and V is TRBV9; the D gene is possibly TRBD2 (6 bases). Germline-derived CDR1 and CDR2 are SGDLS and YYNGEE. Trimming pared 0 bases from V and 4 bases from J, leaving 10 bases between. CDR3 length equals 15 residues. The CDR3 protein is CASSVDGGVTGELFF. The CDR3 bases are TGTGCCAGCAGCGTAGATGGCGGGGTCACCGGGGAGCTGTTTTTT.

The rearrangement links TRBV19 to TRBJ2-7, with TRBD2 matching 7 bases. In germline, CDR1 is LNHDA, CDR2 SQIVND (reference sequence). The V and J ends lost 6 bases and 0 bases, in that order; junction bases with no gene match: 8. The CDR3 totals 15 residues. DNA of the CDR3: TGTGCCAGTAGCATGGGACTAACCTACTCCTACGAGCAGTACTTC. This encodes CASSMGLTYSYEQYF.

V and J are TRBV30 and TRBJ2-5; D uncertain. The CDR3 is made up of 13 amino acids. Trimming took off 0 bases at V and 7 bases at J, with 12 bases between the two ends. Germline lookup yields CDR1 GTSNPN and CDR2 SVGIG (reference sequence). This CDR3 reads CAWSVSGPATQYF. The CDR3 DNA is TGTGCCTGGAGTGTGTCAGGTCCCGCGACCCAGTACTTC.

The rearrangement links TRBV28 to TRBJ2-1; TRBD1 aligns across 7 bases. The V gene's germline CDR1 is MDHEN and CDR2 SYDVKM. The CDR3 sequence is 15 residues long. With 4 bases clipped from V and 12 bases from J, the junction kept 15 bases outside the gene matches. CDR3 sequence: CASSWSATGAHWQFF. The DNA for the CDR3 is TGTGCCAGCAGTTGGAGCGCAACAGGGGCCCATTGGCAGTTCTTC.

The V and J genes are TRBV15 and TRBJ2-1, with TRBD2 matching 7 bases. V dropped 8 bases and J dropped 4; count of bases not matched to a gene: 5. Germline V gives CDR1 LNHNV, CDR2 YYDKDF (reference sequence). The CDR3 is 13 amino acids. For the CDR3, the DNA is TGTGCCACCGGAGGCGGGGGTTACAATGAGCAGTTCTTC. This sequence encodes CATGGGGYNEQFF.

This sequence joins TRBV5-4 and TRBJ2-2; 7 positions match TRBD1. Germline CDR1 reads SGHNT; CDR2 reads YYREEE (reference sequence). This CDR3 is 15 amino acids long. With V trimmed by 5 bases and J by 2 bases, 6 bases remained unmatched. CDR3 sequence reads: CASSHRGSNTGELFF. The CDR3 DNA follows: TGTGCCAGCAGTCACAGGGGCTCAAACACCGGGGAGCTGTTTTTT. Together with reference TRBV5-4 and TRBJ2-2, the CDR3 gives the full variable domain: ETGVTQSPTHLIKTRGQQVTLRCSSQSGHNTVSWYQQALGQGPQFIFQYYREEENGRGNFPPRFSGLQFPNYSSELNVNALELDDSALYLCASSHRGSNTGELFFGEGSRLTVL.

This clone was counted a few times. The chain couples TRBV2 to TRBJ1-2; D remains ambiguous. Trimming removed 7 bases at V and 3 bases at J, with 12 bases between. Germline V gene data show CDR1 as SNHLY and CDR2 as FYNNEI. CDR3 size: 13 residues. CDR3 sequence (DNA): TGTGCCAGCAACGGTCTGCTAGACTATGGCTACACCTTC. It yields the protein CASNGLLDYGYTF.

The J gene is TRBJ1-2, the V gene TRBV6-5, with D perhaps matching TRBD1 (5 bases). CDR3 length equals 14 residues. The V end lost 7 bases, the J end lost 5 bases, and 17 bases lay between the germline ends. CDR1 MNHEY and CDR2 SVGAGI come from the germline V gene. The CDR3 protein is CASNQGPFGYGYTF. Written as DNA, the CDR3 is TGTGCCAGCAACCAGGGTCCCTTTGGGTATGGCTACACCTTC.

This chain links TRBV9 with TRBJ2-7; D possibly corresponds to TRBD1 (6 bases). Germline CDR1 and CDR2: SGDLS and YYNGEE. The CDR3 runs 12 residues. Deletions cut 0 bases from V and 6 bases from J, with 7 bases between. In DNA, the CDR3 is TGTGCCAGCAGCGTAGAAGGGGGCGAGCAGTACTTC. Protein product: CASSVEGGEQYF. The full variable domain, its missing parts supplied by reference TRBV9 and TRBJ2-7, is DSGVTQTPKHLITATGQRVTLRCSPRSGDLSVYWYQQSLDQGLQFLIQYYNGEERAKGNILERFSAQQFPDLHSELNLSSLELGDSALYFCASSVEGGEQYFGPGTRLTVT.